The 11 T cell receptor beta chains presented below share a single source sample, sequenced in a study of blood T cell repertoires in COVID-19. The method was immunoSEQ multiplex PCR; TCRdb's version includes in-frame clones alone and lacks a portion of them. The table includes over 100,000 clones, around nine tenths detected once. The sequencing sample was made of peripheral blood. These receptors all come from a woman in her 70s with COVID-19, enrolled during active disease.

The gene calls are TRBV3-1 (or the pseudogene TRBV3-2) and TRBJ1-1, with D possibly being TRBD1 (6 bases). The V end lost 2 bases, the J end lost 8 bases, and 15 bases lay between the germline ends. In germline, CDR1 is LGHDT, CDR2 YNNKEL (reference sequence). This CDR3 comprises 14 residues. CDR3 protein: CASSQNLGQGEAFF. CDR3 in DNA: TGTGCCAGCAGCCAAAATTTAGGGCAGGGGGAAGCTTTCTTT.

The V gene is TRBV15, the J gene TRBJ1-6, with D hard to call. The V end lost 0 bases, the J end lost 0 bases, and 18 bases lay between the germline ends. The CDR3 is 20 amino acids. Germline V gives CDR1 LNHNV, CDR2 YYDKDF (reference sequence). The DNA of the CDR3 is TGTGCCACCAGCAGAGATGCGGCTTATGGTCCAAGCTCCTATAATTCACCCCTCCACTTT. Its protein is CATSRDAAYGPSSYNSPLHF.

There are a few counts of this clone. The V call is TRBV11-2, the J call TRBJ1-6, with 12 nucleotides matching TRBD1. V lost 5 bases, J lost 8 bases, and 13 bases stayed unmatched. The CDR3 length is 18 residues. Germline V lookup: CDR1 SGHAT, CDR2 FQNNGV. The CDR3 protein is CASSRARDRGLTDSPLHF. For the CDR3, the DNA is TGTGCCAGCAGCCGGGCCCGGGACAGGGGGCTAACAGATTCACCCCTCCACTTT.

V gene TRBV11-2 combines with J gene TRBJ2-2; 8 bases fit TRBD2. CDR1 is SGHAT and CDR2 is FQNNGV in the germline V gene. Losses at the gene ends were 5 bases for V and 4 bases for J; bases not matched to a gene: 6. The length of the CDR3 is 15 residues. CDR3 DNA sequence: TGTGCCAGCAGCCCCCAGCGGGGGCCCACCGGGGAGCTGTTTTTT. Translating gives CASSPQRGPTGELFF.

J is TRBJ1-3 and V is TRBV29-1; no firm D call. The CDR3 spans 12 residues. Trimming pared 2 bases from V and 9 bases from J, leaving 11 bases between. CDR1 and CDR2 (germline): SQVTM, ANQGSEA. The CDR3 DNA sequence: TGCAGCGTTGAAATTAACGGCGGCACCATATATTTT. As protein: CSVEINGGTIYF.

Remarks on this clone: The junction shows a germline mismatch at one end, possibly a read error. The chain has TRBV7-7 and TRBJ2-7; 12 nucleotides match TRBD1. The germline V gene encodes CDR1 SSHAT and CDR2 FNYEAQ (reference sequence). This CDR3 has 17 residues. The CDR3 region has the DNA TGTGCTAGCAGCTTAGCCCCGGGACAGGGGGCAGGCTACGAGCAGTACTTC. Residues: CASSLAPGQGAGYEQYF. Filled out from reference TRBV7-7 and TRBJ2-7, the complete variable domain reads GAGVSQSPRYKVTKRGQDVTLRCDPISSHATLYWYQQALGQGPEFLTYFNYEAQPDKSGLPSDRFSAERPEGSISTLTIQRTEQRDSAMYRCASSLAPGQGAGYEQYFGPGTRLTVT.

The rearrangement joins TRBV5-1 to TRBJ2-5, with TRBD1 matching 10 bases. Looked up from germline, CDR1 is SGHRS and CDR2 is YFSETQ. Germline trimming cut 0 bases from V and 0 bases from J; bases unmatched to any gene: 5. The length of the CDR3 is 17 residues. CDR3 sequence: CASSLGRDRGYQETQYF. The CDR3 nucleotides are TGCGCCAGCAGCTTGGGCCGGGACAGGGGCTACCAAGAGACCCAGTACTTC.

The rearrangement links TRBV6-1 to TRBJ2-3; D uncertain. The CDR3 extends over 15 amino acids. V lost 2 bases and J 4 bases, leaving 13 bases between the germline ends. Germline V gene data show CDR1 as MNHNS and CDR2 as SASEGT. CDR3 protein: CASSESVRLADTQYF. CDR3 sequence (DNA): TGTGCCAGCAGTGAATCGGTAAGACTGGCAGATACGCAGTATTTT.

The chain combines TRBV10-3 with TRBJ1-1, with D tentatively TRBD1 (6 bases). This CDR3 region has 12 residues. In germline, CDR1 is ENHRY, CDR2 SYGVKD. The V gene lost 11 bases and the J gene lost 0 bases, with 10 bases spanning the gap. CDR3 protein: CAADRLNTEAFF. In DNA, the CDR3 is TGTGCCGCAGACAGGTTGAACACTGAAGCTTTCTTT.

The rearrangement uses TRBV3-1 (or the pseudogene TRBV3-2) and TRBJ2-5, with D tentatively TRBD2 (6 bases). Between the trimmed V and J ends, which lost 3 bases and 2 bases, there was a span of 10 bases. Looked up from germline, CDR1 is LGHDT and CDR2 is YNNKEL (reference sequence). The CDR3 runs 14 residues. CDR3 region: CASSHIAVQETQYF. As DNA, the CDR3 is TGTGCCAGCAGCCACATAGCGGTACAAGAGACCCAGTACTTC.

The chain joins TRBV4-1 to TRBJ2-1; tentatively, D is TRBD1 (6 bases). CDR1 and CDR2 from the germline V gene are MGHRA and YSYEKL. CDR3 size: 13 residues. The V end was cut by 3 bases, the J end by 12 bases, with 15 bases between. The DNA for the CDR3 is TGCGCCAGCAGCCACCTAGGACAGACGTGGCAGTTCTTC. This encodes CASSHLGQTWQFF.